Sequencing of this T cell receptor (beta chain) was carried out in a study of technical replicates of blood from four donors. Assay: immunoSEQ multiplex PCR; the TCRdb copy retains only in-frame clones and omits some. Here the sample spans 65,000 to 90,000 clones, around 90% being singletons. CDR1 and CDR2 from the germline V gene are SGHAT and FQNNGV. Deletions cut 1 base from V and 3 bases from J, with 7 bases between. The CDR3 covers 14 residues. This TCR was recovered from a human donor in good health. Sequenced material: T cells isolated from PBMCs. The V call is TRBV11-2, the J call TRBJ1-3; no reliable D call. CDR3 sequence reads: CASSLVAVGNTIYF. The CDR3 coding sequence is TGTGCCAGCAGCTTAGTTGCAGTTGGAAACACCATATATTTT. Variable domain in full (rest from reference TRBV11-2 and TRBJ1-3): EAGVAQSPRYKIIEKRQSVAFWCNPISGHATLYWYQQILGQGPKLLIQFQNNGVVDDSQLPKDRFSAERLKGVDSTLKIQPAKLEDSAVYLCASSLVAVGNTIYFGEGSWLTVV.